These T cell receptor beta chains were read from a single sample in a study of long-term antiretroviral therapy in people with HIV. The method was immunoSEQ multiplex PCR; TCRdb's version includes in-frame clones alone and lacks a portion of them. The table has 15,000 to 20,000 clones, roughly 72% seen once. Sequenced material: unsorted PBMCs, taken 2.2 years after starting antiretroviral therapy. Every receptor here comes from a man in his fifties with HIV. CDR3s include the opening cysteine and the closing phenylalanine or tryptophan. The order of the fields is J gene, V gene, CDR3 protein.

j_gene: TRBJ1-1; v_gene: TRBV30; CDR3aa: CAWSNDGVERGAFF
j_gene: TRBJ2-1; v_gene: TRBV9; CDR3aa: CASSVSGNYNEQFF
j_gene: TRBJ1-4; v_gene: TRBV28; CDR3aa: CASSSDREDEKLFF
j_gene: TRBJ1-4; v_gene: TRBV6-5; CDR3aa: CASSADFFEKLFF
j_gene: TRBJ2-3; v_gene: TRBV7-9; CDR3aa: CASNSDRVNTQYF
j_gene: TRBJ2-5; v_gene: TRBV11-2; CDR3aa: CASSSRRTQYF
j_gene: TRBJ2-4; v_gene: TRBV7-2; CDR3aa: CASSFDGTKNIQYF
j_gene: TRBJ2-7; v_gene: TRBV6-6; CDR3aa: CASSSGTVTYEQYF
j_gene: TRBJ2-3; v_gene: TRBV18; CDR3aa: CASSPEGLAGGDTQYF
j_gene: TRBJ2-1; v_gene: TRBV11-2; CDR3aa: CASSLTAPGTTNEQFF
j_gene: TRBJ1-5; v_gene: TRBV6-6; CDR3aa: CASSPGTGTNQPQHF
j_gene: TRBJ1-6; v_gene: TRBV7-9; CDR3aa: CASSRRWGADSPLHF
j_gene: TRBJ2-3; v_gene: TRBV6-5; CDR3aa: CASSPPGRFTDTQYF
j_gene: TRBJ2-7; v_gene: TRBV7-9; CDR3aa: CASSLGGVRDRDYEQYF
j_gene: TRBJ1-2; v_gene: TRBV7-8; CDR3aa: CASSLAGLKGGYTF
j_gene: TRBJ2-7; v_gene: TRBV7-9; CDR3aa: CASSPRDAAYEQYF
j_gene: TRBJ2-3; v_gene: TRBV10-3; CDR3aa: CAISDSGTNTQYF
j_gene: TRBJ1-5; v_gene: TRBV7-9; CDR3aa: CASSFSQSNQPQHF
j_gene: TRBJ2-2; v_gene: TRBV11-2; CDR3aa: CASSSQGARAGELFF
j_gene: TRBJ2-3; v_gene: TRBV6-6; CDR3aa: CASRDRGRRTDTQYF
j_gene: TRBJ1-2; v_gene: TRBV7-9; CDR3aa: CASSLPTGPYGYTF
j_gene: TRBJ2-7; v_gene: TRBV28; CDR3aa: CASSPRGSGGLEQYF
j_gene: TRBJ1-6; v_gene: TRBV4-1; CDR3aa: CASRLGRGNSPLHF
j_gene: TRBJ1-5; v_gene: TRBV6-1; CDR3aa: CASSGVFNQPQHF
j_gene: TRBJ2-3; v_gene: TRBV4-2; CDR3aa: CASSQERSGPNTQYF
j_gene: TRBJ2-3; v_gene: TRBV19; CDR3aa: CASSNERGGSTDTQYF
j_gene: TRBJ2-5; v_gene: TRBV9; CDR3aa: CASSVLTGAGETQYF
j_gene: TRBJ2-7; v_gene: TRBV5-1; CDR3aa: CASSLGGASAYEQYF
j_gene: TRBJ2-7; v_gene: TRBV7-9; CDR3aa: CASSTGSYEQYF